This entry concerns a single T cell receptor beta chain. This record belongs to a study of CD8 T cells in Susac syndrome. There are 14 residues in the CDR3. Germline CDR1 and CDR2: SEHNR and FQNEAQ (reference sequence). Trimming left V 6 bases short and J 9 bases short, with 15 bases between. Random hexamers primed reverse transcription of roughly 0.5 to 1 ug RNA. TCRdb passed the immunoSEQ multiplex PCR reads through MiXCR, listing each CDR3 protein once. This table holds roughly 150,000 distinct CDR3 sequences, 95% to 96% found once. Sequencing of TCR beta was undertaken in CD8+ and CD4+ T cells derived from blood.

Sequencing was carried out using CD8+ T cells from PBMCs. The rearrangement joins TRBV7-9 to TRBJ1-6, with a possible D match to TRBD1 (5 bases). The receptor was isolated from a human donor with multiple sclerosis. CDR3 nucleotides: TGTGCCAGCAGTCGGGACCGCCCGAGTTCACCCCTCCACTTT. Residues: CASSRDRPSSPLHF.